Listed here is a single T cell receptor beta chain. This sample is part of a study of somatic mutations in cytotoxic T cells in rheumatoid arthritis. TCRdb's table, derived via immunoSEQ multiplex PCR, lists solely in-frame clones and lacks some. The table lists roughly 4,200 clones, 70% to 80% of them singletons. Germline CDR1 and CDR2: MRHNA and SNTAGT. Trimming removed 5 bases from V and 6 bases from J, with 18 bases in between. There are 15 residues in the CDR3. The clonotype originates from an adult with rheumatoid arthritis. The material sequenced was CD8+ T cells sorted from blood. This rearrangement joins TRBV6-4 to TRBJ2-3, with TRBD1 as a possible D gene (7 bases). The CDR3 nucleotides read TGTGCCAGCAGTAAAGGTGGCAGGGGGGATGATACGCAGTATTTT. It codes for CASSKGGRGDDTQYF.